This entry lists 28 T cell receptor beta chains sequenced from one sample in a study of shared clonotypes between healthy human individuals (dated by TCRdb to the early 2020s). Library preparation was by the immunoSEQ multiplex PCR assay. TCRdb took this table from immuneACCESS and kept in-frame rearrangements with V and J called. Such tables lack part of the clones; where checked against another copy, unresolved V genes explain under half of the gap, and the rest is unexplained. The sample table shows about 1.1 million clones, and 78% are seen once. Jointly, the top ten make up about 0.52% of the sample. The source material was memory CD4+ T cells from PBMCs. This sample's cell subset or site label indicates: CD45RA-negative fraction. The receptors come from a man aged 18 to 35 in good health. Some clones in this sample may be carry-over from other donors' samples.

Only a few counts were recorded for this clone. The genes are TRBV5-1 and TRBJ1-2; D unclear. Trimming stripped 5 bases from V and 5 bases from J, with 10 bases between. The CDR3 has 12 amino acids. Germline V gives CDR1 SGHRS, CDR2 YFSETQ. CDR3 loop: CASSFSSYGYTF. The DNA for the CDR3 is TGCGCCAGCAGTTTTTCGAGTTATGGCTACACCTTC.

The CDR3 sequence is CASALAGAYTEAFF. The CDR3 region has the DNA TGCGCCTCCGCCTTAGCAGGGGCGTACACTGAAGCTTTCTTT. V and J are TRBV10-2 and TRBJ1-1; maybe TRBD1 (6 bases). Germline values: CDR1 WSHSY, CDR2 SAAADI. The V and J ends lost 11 bases and 3 bases respectively, with 19 bases between them. The CDR3 sequence is 14 residues long.

This clone occurred once. This sequence joins TRBV2 and TRBJ2-1; no clear D gene. The CDR3 runs to 12 residues. Per the germline V gene, CDR1 is SNHLY and CDR2 is FYNNEI. The V gene lost 1 base and the J gene lost 10 bases, with 8 bases spanning the gap. DNA for the CDR3: TGTGCCAGCAGTGAAGGCGGTGGCGAGCAGTTCTTC. It encodes CASSEGGGEQFF.

The chain carries TRBV5-1 and TRBJ1-1; D is undetermined. The V and J ends lost 3 bases and 7 bases respectively, with 7 bases between them. There are 11 residues in the CDR3. From germline, CDR1 is SGHRS and CDR2 YFSETQ. CDR3 sequence (DNA): TGCGCCAGCAGCTGGGAATTTGAAGCTTTCTTT. Protein product: CASSWEFEAFF.

V usage is TRBV28 and J usage is TRBJ1-2, with TRBD1 matching over 7 bases. Germline trimming cut 6 bases from V and 8 bases from J; bases unmatched to any gene: 9. This CDR3 has 13 residues. Germline assignment: CDR1 MDHEN and CDR2 SYDVKM. Here the CDR3 DNA reads TGTGCCAGCAGCCCACAGGGGCCCCCCGGCTACACCTTC. This translates into CASSPQGPPGYTF.

This clone has only a few counts. The rearrangement uses TRBV10-3 and TRBJ1-5; D not certain. Germline V gene data show CDR1 as ENHRY and CDR2 as SYGVKD. V lost 10 bases and J 0 bases, leaving 13 bases between the germline ends. This CDR3 comprises 14 residues. DNA for the CDR3: TGTGCCACCCAAAGGGATAATAGCAATCAGCCCCAGCATTTT. Protein product: CATQRDNSNQPQHF.

The J gene is TRBJ1-1, the V gene TRBV6-1; D remains ambiguous. CDR1 MNHNS and CDR2 SASEGT come from the germline V gene. Trimming took off 8 bases at V and 0 bases at J, with 10 bases between the two ends. CDR3 length equals 13 residues. CDR3 nucleotide sequence: TGTGCCAGCCGGACGAACATGAACACTGAAGCTTTCTTT. As protein: CASRTNMNTEAFF.

The rearrangement links TRBV9 to TRBJ2-6; TRBD1 might be the D (7 bases). This CDR3 is 19 amino acids long. The germline V and J ends were trimmed by 3 bases and 3 bases, with 22 bases remaining between them. The germline V gene encodes CDR1 SGDLS and CDR2 YYNGEE. The CDR3 DNA is TGTGCCAGCAGCGCCCCCGCGTTGGAGGGGGCAGTTGGGGCCAACGTCCTGACTTTC. Translation gives CASSAPALEGAVGANVLTF.

In regard to this clone: A much larger clone differs from this one at a single base, so this may be a read error. The chain is built from TRBV2 and TRBJ2-2, with D unresolved. The CDR3 has 13 residues. Trimming stripped 4 bases from V and 0 bases from J, with 3 bases between. CDR1 is SNHLY and CDR2 is FYNNEI in the germline V gene. DNA for the CDR3: TGTGCCAGCAGTGTCACGAACACCGGGGAGCTGTTTTTT. Its translation is CASSVTNTGELFF. Complete variable domain (other parts from reference TRBV2 and TRBJ2-2): EPEVTQTPSHQVTQMGQEVILRCVPISNHLYFYWYRQILGQKVEFLVSFYNNEISEKSEIFDDQFSVERPDGSNFTLKIRSTKLEDSAMYFCASSVTNTGELFFGEGSRLTVL.

The chain combines TRBV29-1 with TRBJ1-1; TRBD1 matches 8 bases. Losses at the gene ends were 8 bases for V and 6 bases for J; bases not matched to a gene: 14. This CDR3 is 14 amino acids long. CDR1 and CDR2 (germline): SQVTM, ANQGSEA. The CDR3 nucleotides read TGCAGCACGGCAACCGGGACAGGTGGTTCTGAAGCTTTCTTT. The encoded protein is CSTATGTGGSEAFF.

Turning to this clone: An end of the junction does not agree with germline; a read error may underlie this. In nucleotides, the CDR3 is TGCGCCAGCAGTGAAGCGCGCGGGTCAGTCCACGAGCAGTACTTC. Its translation: CASSEARGSVHEQYF. The chain recombines TRBV2 with TRBJ2-7; possibly TRBD2 for D (5 bases). Germline values: CDR1 SNHLY, CDR2 FYNNEI. This CDR3 has 15 amino acids.

The chain recombines TRBV2 with TRBJ2-1; 16 bases map to TRBD2. Germline loops: CDR1 SNHLY, CDR2 FYNNEI. The trim removed 6 bases at V and 4 bases at J, leaving 9 bases unmatched. The CDR3 is made up of 18 amino acids. DNA for the CDR3: TGTGCCAGCAGACAGGGGACTAGCGGGAGGGCTGCGTACAATGAGCAGTTCTTC. Protein product: CASRQGTSGRAAYNEQFF.

V usage is TRBV18 and J usage is TRBJ2-3; possibly TRBD2 for D (6 bases). Per the germline V gene, CDR1 is KGHSH and CDR2 is LQKENI. The length of the CDR3 is 15 residues. V lost 2 bases and J 6 bases, leaving 15 bases between the germline ends. This CDR3 is CASSPEGRGGDTQYF. CDR3 coding DNA: TGTGCCAGCTCACCAGAGGGGCGTGGAGGGGATACGCAGTATTTT.

The chain uses TRBV11-3 and TRBJ2-2, with a weak D call TRBD2 (5 bases). CDR1 and CDR2 (germline): SGHNT, YENEEA. The CDR3 length is 15 residues. V was shortened by 5 bases and J by 3 bases, with 13 bases between the two germline ends. The CDR3, as DNA: TGTGCCAGCAGCCTCCGGGTCGGGGACACCGGGGAGCTGTTTTTT. Protein product: CASSLRVGDTGELFF. The whole variable domain, filled in from reference TRBV11-3 and TRBJ2-2, reads EAGVVQSPRYKIIEKKQPVAFWCNPISGHNTLYWYLQNLGQGPELLIRYENEEAVDDSQLPKDRFSAERLKGVDSTLKIQPAELGDSAVYLCASSLRVGDTGELFFGEGSRLTVL.

The chain carries TRBV7-9 and TRBJ1-1; 12 bases align to TRBD1. The germline V gene encodes CDR1 SEHNR and CDR2 FQNEAQ (reference sequence). The CDR3 is 15 residues long. Losses at the gene ends were 2 bases for V and 8 bases for J; bases not matched to a gene: 6. The CDR3 DNA sequence: TGTGCCAGCAGCTTAATGGGACAGGGGGCGGTGGAAGCTTTCTTT. Amino acids: CASSLMGQGAVEAFF.

The chain combines TRBV7-9 with TRBJ2-7, with TRBD2 as a possible D gene (5 bases). V was shortened by 6 bases and J by 6 bases, with 21 bases between the two germline ends. The CDR3 contains 15 residues. Per germline, CDR1 SEHNR and CDR2 FQNEAQ (reference sequence). In nucleotides, the CDR3 is TGTGCCAGCAGTTCCCGGGGAACGGCGGCGGGCGAGCAGTACTTC. It yields the protein CASSSRGTAAGEQYF.

The rearrangement uses TRBV28 and TRBJ1-3; TRBD1 is a possible D gene (5 bases). There are 15 residues in the CDR3. The germline V gene has CDR1 MDHEN and CDR2 SYDVKM. The V and J ends lost 1 base and 4 bases respectively, with 11 bases between them. In nucleotides, the CDR3 is TGTGCCAGCAGTTTATTGGGCAGGGTCGGAAACACCATATATTTT. Translated, it gives CASSLLGRVGNTIYF.

For this clone: Other DNA sequences in the sample encode the same CDR3. The CDR3 DNA is TGCGCCAGCAGCTTGGTACAGTCCTCTTACAATGAGCAGTTCTTC. Translation gives CASSLVQSSYNEQFF. V and J are TRBV5-1 and TRBJ2-1; D not certain. Germline CDR1 reads SGHRS; CDR2 reads YFSETQ. The CDR3 is 15 amino acids. With 0 bases removed from V and 4 bases from J, the gap between germline ends came to 11 bases. Complete variable domain (other parts from reference TRBV5-1 and TRBJ2-1): KAGVTQTPRYLIKTRGQQVTLSCSPISGHRSVSWYQQTPGQGLQFLFEYFSETQRNKGNFPGRFSGRQFSNSRSEMNVSTLELGDSALYLCASSLVQSSYNEQFFGPGTRLTVL.

This chain connects TRBV5-6 to TRBJ2-2; no clear D gene. This CDR3 is 19 amino acids long. Germline-derived CDR1 and CDR2 are SGHDT and YYEEEE. With 0 bases removed from V and 1 base from J, the gap between germline ends came to 19 bases. CDR3 residues: CASSLAPGTISLNTGELFF. The CDR3 bases are TGTGCCAGCAGCTTGGCCCCAGGAACGATCAGCCTGAACACCGGGGAGCTGTTTTTT.

This clone was recorded a few times. V is TRBV18 and J is TRBJ2-1; D is uncertain. The CDR3 sequence is 13 residues long. The germline V and J ends were trimmed by 6 bases and 3 bases, with 9 bases remaining between them. Germline V gene lookup returns CDR1 KGHSH and CDR2 LQKENI. CDR3 nucleotides: TGTGCCAGCTCTGGGCTGATCTACAATGAGCAGTTCTTC. Residues: CASSGLIYNEQFF.

This clone was counted a single time. The chain employs TRBV21-1 and TRBJ2-1; TRBD2 is taken as the D call from the table, unchecked against the DNA. TRBV21-1 is classified as a pseudogene. The length of the CDR3 is 16 residues. The DNA of the CDR3 is TGTGCCAGCAAAGCAGTTAGCGGGAGGGCCTCTGATGAGCAGTTCTTC. This gives the protein CASKAVSGRASDEQFF.

On this clone: The same CDR3 arises from other DNA sequences in this sample as well. The chain recombines TRBV18 with TRBJ1-3, with D unclear. Deletions cut 0 bases from V and 1 base from J, with 7 bases between. The CDR3 spans 15 residues. Per the germline V gene, CDR1 is KGHSH and CDR2 is LQKENI. The chain's CDR3 is CASSPPSVSGNTIYF. CDR3 DNA: TGTGCCAGCTCACCACCCAGTGTATCTGGAAACACCATATATTTT. The full variable domain, its missing parts supplied by reference TRBV18 and TRBJ1-3, is NAGVMQNPRHLVRRRGQEARLRCSPMKGHSHVYWYRQLPEEGLKFMVYLQKENIIDESGMPKERFSAEFPKEGPSILRIQQVVRGDSAAYFCASSPPSVSGNTIYFGEGSWLTVV.

The V and J genes are TRBV5-6 and TRBJ1-2, with 10 bases that match TRBD1. The V and J ends lost 0 bases and 4 bases, in that order; junction bases with no gene match: 6. CDR3 size: 16 residues. The germline CDR1 and CDR2 sequences are SGHDT and YYEEEE. CDR3 nucleotides: TGTGCCAGCAGCTTGGAGACAGGGGGCGGTAGCTATGGCTACACCTTC. Its protein product is CASSLETGGGSYGYTF.

This chain connects TRBV29-1 to TRBJ1-3, with TRBD1 identical over 8 bases. This CDR3 has 15 residues. CDR1 is SQVTM and CDR2 is ANQGSEA in the germline V gene. Trimming cost V 6 bases and J 0 bases; bases outside gene matches: 7. The chain's CDR3 is CSVKTGVGSGNTIYF. DNA for the CDR3: TGCAGCGTCAAGACAGGGGTTGGCTCTGGAAACACCATATATTTT.

In regard to this clone: The same CDR3 can be traced to other DNA sequences in this sample. V is TRBV5-4 and J is TRBJ1-5; D is undetermined. The V and J ends lost 0 bases and 7 bases respectively, with 5 bases between them. Germline lookup yields CDR1 SGHNT and CDR2 YYREEE (reference sequence). This CDR3 comprises 12 residues. Written as DNA, the CDR3 is TGTGCCAGCAGCTTGGATAGCCAGCCCCAGCATTTT. Encoded protein: CASSLDSQPQHF. Combining the CDR3 with reference TRBV5-4 and TRBJ1-5 gives the whole variable domain ETGVTQSPTHLIKTRGQQVTLRCSSQSGHNTVSWYQQALGQGPQFIFQYYREEENGRGNFPPRFSGLQFPNYSSELNVNALELDDSALYLCASSLDSQPQHFGDGTRLSIL.

DNA for the CDR3: TGCGCCAGCAGCCCCGGGACAGGGGGTATGGGGGAGCTGTTTTTT. Translation: CASSPGTGGMGELFF. This rearrangement joins TRBV5-1 to TRBJ2-2; TRBD1 aligns across 11 bases. CDR3 size: 15 residues. The germline CDR1 and CDR2 sequences are SGHRS and YFSETQ. The V and J ends lost 4 bases and 8 bases, in that order; junction bases with no gene match: 7. The full variable domain, completed using reference TRBV5-1 and TRBJ2-2, is KAGVTQTPRYLIKTRGQQVTLSCSPISGHRSVSWYQQTPGQGLQFLFEYFSETQRNKGNFPGRFSGRQFSNSRSEMNVSTLELGDSALYLCASSPGTGGMGELFFGEGSRLTVL.

Only one count was recorded for this clone. The chain uses TRBV6-6 and TRBJ2-7, with a possible D match to TRBD1 (6 bases). V lost 1 base and J lost 2, with 15 bases in between. This CDR3 is 16 amino acids long. Germline CDR1 and CDR2: MNHNY and SVGAGI (reference sequence). CDR3 DNA: TGTGCCAGCAGTTACTGGGCAGGGGCCTTTCCCTACGAGCAGTACTTC. It specifies CASSYWAGAFPYEQYF.

The V gene is TRBV7-9, the J gene TRBJ2-4; D may be TRBD1 or TRBD2 (5 bases each). Germline CDR1 SEHNR, CDR2 FQNEAQ (reference sequence). Trimming removed 5 bases at V and 13 bases at J, with 18 bases between. The CDR3 length is 13 residues. CDR3 DNA sequence: TGTGCCAGCAGCATCGGGGACGCCCTTGTACAGTACTTC. As protein: CASSIGDALVQYF.